The T cell receptor (beta chain) described here comes from a study of monozygotic twins with inflammatory bowel disease. This CDR3 is built from 15 residues. Germline V gene lookup returns CDR1 LNHDA and CDR2 SQIVND (reference sequence). TCRdb re-called the 5' RACE reads and gives one entry per CDR3 protein, without DNA. Here the sample table reports 400,000 to 500,000 distinct CDR3 sequences. The TCR comes from a human donor with ulcerative colitis or Crohn's disease, or a healthy co-twin of an affected twin (not recorded which). The sequenced sample was blood. V is TRBV19 and J is TRBJ2-3; the TCRdb D gene call, TRBD2, has no DNA to confirm it. CDR3 sequence reads: CASRTTSHRSDTQYF.